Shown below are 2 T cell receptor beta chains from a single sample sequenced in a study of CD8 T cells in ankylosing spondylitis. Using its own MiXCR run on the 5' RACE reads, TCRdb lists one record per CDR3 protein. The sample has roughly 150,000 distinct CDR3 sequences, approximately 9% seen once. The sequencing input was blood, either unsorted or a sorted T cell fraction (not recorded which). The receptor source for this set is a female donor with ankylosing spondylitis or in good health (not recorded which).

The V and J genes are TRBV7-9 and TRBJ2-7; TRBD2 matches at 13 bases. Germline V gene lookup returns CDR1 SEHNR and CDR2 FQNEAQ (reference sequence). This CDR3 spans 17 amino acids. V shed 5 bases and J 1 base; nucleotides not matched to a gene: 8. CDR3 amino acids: CASSPGLAGVESYEQYF. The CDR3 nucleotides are TGTGCCAGCAGCCCTGGACTAGCGGGAGTAGAGTCCTACGAGCAGTACTTC.

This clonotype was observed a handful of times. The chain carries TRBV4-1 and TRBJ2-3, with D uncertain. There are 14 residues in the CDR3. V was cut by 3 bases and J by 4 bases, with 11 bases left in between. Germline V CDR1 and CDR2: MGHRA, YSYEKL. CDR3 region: CASSQTYGPDTQYF. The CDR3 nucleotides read TGCGCCAGCAGCCAGACTTACGGTCCAGATACGCAGTATTTT.